This T cell receptor (beta chain) was recovered during a study of prognosis after radiotherapy for stage I lung cancer. Study background: Twelve patients' tumors were adenocarcinoma, and more than 5 patients' tumors were squamous cell carcinoma. The radiotherapy was SBRT split into 3 to 5 fractions, giving a biologically effective dose of at least 100 Gy.

Per germline, CDR1 SGHTA and CDR2 FQGTGA. This CDR3 region has 14 residues. After removal of 5 bases from V and 7 bases from J, the junction contained 10 bases not matched to a gene. From genomic DNA, TCR beta CDR3 was amplified by two-round multiplex PCR. First-round PCR amplification was performed with primers specific to each TRBV and TRBJ gene. A single record per CDR3 protein comes from TCRdb applying MiXCR to the multiplex PCR reads. The sample yields about 35,000 distinct CDR3 sequences, 30% to 35% seen once. The starting material was PBMCs, obtained before or after stereotactic body radiation therapy (not recorded which). This receptor was identified in a donor older than 45 with non-small cell lung cancer. The chain carries TRBV7-3 and TRBJ2-7; 8 bases agree with TRBD1. The CDR3 DNA reads as TGTGCCAGCAGCACTACAGGGGGAAGGAAGGAGCAGTACTTC. The encoded protein is CASSTTGGRKEQYF.